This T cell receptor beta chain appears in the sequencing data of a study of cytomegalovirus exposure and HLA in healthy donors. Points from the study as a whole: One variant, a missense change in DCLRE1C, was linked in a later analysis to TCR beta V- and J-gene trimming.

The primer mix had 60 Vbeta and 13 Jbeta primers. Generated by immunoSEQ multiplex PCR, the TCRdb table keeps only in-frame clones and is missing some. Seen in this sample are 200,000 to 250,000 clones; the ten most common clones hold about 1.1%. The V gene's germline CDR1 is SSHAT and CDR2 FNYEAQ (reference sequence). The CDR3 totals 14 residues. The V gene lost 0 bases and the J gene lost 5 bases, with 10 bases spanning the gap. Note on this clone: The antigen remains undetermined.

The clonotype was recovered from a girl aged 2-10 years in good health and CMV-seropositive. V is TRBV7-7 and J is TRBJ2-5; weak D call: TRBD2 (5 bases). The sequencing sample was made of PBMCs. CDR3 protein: CASSLAEGYETQYF. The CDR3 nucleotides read TGTGCCAGCAGCTTAGCAGAGGGATATGAGACCCAGTACTTC. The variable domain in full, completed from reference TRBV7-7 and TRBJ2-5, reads GAGVSQSPRYKVTKRGQDVTLRCDPISSHATLYWYQQALGQGPEFLTYFNYEAQPDKSGLPSDRFSAERPEGSISTLTIQRTEQRDSAMYRCASSLAEGYETQYFGPGTRLLVL.